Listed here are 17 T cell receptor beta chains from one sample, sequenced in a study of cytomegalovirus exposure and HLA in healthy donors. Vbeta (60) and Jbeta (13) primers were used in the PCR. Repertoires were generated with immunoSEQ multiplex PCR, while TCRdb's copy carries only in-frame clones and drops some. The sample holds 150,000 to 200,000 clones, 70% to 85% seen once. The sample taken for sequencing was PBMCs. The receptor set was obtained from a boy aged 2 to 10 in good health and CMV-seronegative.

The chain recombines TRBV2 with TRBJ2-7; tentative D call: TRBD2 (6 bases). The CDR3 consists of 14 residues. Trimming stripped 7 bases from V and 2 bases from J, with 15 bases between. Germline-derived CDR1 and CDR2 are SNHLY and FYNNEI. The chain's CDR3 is CASTSGGLPYEQYF. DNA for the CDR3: TGTGCCAGCACCTCCGGGGGACTCCCCTACGAGCAGTACTTC.

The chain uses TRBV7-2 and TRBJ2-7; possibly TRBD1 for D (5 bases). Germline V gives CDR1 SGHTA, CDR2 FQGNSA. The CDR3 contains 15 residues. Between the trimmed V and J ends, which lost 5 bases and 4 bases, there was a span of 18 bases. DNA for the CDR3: TGTGCCAGCAGCCTGGCCGTCGACAGTGCGTACGAGCAGTACTTC. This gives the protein CASSLAVDSAYEQYF.

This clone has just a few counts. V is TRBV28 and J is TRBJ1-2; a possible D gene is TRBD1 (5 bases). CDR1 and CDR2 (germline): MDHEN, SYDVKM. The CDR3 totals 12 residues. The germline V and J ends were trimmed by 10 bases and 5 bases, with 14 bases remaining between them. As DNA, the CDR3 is TGTGCCACCGACGACAGTCTGTATGGCTACACCTTC. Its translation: CATDDSLYGYTF.

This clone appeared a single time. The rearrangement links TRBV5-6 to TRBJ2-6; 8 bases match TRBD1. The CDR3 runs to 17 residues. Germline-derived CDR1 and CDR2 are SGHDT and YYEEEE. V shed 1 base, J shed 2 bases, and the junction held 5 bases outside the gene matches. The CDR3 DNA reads TGTGCCAGCAGCTTGATGGCAGGGGGCGCTGGGGCCAACGTCCTGACTTTC. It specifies CASSLMAGGAGANVLTF.

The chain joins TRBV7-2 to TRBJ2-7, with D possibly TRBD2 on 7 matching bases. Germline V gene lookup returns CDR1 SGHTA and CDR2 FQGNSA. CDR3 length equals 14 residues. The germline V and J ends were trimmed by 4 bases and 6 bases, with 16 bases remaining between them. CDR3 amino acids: CASSWGGLTGEQYF. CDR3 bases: TGTGCCAGCAGCTGGGGGGGCCTTACCGGCGAGCAGTACTTC.

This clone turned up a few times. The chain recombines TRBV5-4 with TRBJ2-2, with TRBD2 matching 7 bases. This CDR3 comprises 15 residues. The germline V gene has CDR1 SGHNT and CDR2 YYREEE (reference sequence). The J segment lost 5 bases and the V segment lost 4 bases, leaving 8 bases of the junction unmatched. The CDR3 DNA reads TGTGCCAGCAGCCTTAGGGCTAGCGGAACCGGGGAGCTGTTTTTT. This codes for CASSLRASGTGELFF. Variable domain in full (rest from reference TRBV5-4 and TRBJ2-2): ETGVTQSPTHLIKTRGQQVTLRCSSQSGHNTVSWYQQALGQGPQFIFQYYREEENGRGNFPPRFSGLQFPNYSSELNVNALELDDSALYLCASSLRASGTGELFFGEGSRLTVL.

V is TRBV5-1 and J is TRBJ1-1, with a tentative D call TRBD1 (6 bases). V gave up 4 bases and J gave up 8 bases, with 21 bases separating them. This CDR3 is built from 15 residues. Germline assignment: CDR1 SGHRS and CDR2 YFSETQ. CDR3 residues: CASSLVTGPTTEAFF. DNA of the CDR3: TGCGCCAGCAGCCTTGTTACAGGGCCTACGACCGAAGCTTTCTTT.

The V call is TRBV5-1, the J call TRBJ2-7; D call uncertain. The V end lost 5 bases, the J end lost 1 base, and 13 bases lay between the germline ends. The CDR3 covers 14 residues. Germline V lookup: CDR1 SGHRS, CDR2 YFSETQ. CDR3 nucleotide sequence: TGCGCCAGCAGTCCGCTCCTCAGGTCCTACGAGCAGTACTTC. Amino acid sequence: CASSPLLRSYEQYF.

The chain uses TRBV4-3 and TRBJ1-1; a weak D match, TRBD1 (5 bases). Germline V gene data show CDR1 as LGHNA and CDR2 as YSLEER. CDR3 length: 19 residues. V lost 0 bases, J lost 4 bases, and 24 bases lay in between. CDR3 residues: CASSQEGRGPSNTSTEAFF. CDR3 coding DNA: TGCGCCAGCAGCCAAGAGGGGAGGGGCCCTTCCAATACCAGCACTGAAGCTTTCTTT.

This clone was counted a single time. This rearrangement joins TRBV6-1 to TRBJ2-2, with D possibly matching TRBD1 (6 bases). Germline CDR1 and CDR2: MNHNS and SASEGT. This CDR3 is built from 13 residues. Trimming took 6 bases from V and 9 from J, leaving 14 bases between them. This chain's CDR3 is CASRLDSLRELFF. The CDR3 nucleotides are TGTGCCAGCAGACTGGACAGTCTCCGGGAGCTGTTTTTT.

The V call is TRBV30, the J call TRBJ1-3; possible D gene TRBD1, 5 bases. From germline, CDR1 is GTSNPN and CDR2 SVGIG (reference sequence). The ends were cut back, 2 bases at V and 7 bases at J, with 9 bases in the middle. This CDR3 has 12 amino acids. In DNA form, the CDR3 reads TGTGCCTGGAGTCAGGGTTCTAACACCATATATTTT. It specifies CAWSQGSNTIYF. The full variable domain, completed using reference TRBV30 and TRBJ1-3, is SQTIHQWPATLVQPVGSPLSLECTVEGTSNPNLYWYRQAAGRGLQLLFYSVGIGQISSEVPQNLSASRPQDRQFILSSKKLLLSDSGFYLCAWSQGSNTIYFGEGSWLTVV.

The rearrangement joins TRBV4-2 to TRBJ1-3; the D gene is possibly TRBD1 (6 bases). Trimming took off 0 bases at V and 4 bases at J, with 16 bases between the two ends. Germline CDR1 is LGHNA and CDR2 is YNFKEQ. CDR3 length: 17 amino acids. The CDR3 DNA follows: TGTGCCAGCAGCCAAGAAGTACGGGGGGCGGGAGGAAACACCATATATTTT. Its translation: CASSQEVRGAGGNTIYF.

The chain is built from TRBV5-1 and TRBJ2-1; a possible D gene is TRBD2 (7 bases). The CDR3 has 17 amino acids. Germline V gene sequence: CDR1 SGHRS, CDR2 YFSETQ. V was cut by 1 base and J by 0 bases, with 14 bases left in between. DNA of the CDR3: TGCGCCAGCAGCTTGTCTAGGGGGGGGAGCTCCTACAATGAGCAGTTCTTC. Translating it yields CASSLSRGGSSYNEQFF.

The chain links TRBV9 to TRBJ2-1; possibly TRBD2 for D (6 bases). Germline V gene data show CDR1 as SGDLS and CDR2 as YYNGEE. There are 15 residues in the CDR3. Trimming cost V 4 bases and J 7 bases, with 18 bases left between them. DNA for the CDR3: TGTGCCAGCAGCCCCTCCGGGACTCCTAATAATGAGCAGTTCTTC. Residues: CASSPSGTPNNEQFF.

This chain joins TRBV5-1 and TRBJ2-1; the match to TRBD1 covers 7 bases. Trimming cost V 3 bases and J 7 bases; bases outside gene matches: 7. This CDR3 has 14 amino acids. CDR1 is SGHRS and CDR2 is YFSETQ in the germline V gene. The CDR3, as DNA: TGCGCCAGCAGCTCGCGACAGGGCGTGAATGAGCAGTTCTTC. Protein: CASSSRQGVNEQFF.

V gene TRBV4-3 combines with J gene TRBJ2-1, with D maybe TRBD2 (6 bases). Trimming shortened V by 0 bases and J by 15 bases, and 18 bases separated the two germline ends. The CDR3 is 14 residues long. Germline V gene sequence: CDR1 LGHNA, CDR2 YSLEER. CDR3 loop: CASSQEPRLGSLFF. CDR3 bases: TGCGCCAGCAGCCAAGAACCCCGACTAGGGAGTCTGTTCTTC.

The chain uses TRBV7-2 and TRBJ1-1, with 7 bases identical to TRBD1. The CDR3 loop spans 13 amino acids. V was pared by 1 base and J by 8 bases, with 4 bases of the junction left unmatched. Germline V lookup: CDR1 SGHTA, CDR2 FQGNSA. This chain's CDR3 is CASSLGTGREAFF. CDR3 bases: TGTGCCAGCAGCTTAGGGACAGGCAGGGAAGCTTTCTTT. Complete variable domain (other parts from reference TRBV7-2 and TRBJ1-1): GAGVSQSPSNKVTEKGKDVELRCDPISGHTALYWYRQSLGQGLEFLIYFQGNSAPDKSGLPSDRFSAERTGGSVSTLTIQRTQQEDSAVYLCASSLGTGREAFFGQGTRLTVV.